A selection of T cell receptor beta chains follows, all from one sample in a study of shared clonotypes between healthy human individuals. Data came from immunoSEQ multiplex PCR; TCRdb stores just in-frame clones and leaves some out. The table lists over a million clones, roughly 96% of them singletons, with approximately 1.2% in the top ten. Sequencing input: naive CD4+ T cells sorted from blood. The source is a man between 25 and 39 years old in good health. Both conserved end residues are part of each CDR3. A D gene is named only where the DNA matches it firmly.

d_gene,j_gene,v_gene,CDR3nt,CDR3aa
NA,TRBJ1-5,TRBV28,TGTGCCAGCAGCCTAGAGGGGGGGAGAGGCCAGCCCCAGCATTTT,CASSLEGGRGQPQHF
TRBD1,TRBJ2-5,TRBV5-8,TGTGCCAGCAGATATAGGACAGGGGGGGAGACCCAGTACTTC,CASRYRTGGETQYF
NA,TRBJ1-1,TRBV11-2,TGTGCCAGCAGCTTAGGGAGACACAAGAACACTGAAGCTTTCTTT,CASSLGRHKNTEAFF
NA,TRBJ2-1,TRBV9,TGTGCCAGCAGCGTAGAGGTTAGCTCCTACAATGAGCAGTTCTTC,CASSVEVSSYNEQFF
TRBD2,TRBJ2-2,TRBV5-1,TGCGCCAGCAGCACCGGACTAGCGGGAGAGACCGGGGAGCTGTTTTTT,CASSTGLAGETGELFF
NA,TRBJ1-4,TRBV5-1,TGCGCCAGCAGCTTGGGACCTGCTCCTGAAAAACTGTTTTTT,CASSLGPAPEKLFF
NA,TRBJ2-3,TRBV27,TGTGCCAGCAGTTTATCTTGGGCGAGCACAGATACGCAGTATTTT,CASSLSWASTDTQYF
NA,TRBJ2-5,TRBV5-3,TGTGCCAGAAGTCTTTCGGAGACCCAGTACTTC,CARSLSETQYF
NA,TRBJ2-7,TRBV6-5,TGTGCCAGCAGTTACTCCGCAAGGGCAGAGTACGAGCAGTACTTC,CASSYSARAEYEQYF
NA,TRBJ2-7,TRBV4-1,TGCGCCAGCAGCCACGGGGGCTCCTACGAGCAGTACTTC,CASSHGGSYEQYF